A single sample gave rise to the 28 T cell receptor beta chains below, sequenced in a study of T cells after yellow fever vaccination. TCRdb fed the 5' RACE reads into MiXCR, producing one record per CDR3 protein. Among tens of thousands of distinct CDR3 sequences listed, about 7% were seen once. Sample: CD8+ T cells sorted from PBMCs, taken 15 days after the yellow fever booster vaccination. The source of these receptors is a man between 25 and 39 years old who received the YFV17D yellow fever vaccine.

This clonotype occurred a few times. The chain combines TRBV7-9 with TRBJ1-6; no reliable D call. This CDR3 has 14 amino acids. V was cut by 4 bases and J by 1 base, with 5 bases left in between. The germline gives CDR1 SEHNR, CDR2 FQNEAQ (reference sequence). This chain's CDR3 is CASSWDSYNSPLHF. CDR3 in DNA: TGTGCCAGCAGCTGGGATTCCTATAATTCACCCCTCCACTTT.

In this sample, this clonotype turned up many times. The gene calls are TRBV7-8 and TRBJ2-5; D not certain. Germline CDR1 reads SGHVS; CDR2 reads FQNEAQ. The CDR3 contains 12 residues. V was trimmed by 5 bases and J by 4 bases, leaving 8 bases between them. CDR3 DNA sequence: TGTGCCAGCAGCATGCTGGGAGAGACCCAGTACTTC. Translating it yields CASSMLGETQYF.

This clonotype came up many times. In nucleotides, the CDR3 is TGCAGCGTTGGACAGGGTGGCTACACCTTC. Translation: CSVGQGGYTF. The chain couples TRBV29-1 to TRBJ1-2, with TRBD1 identical over 7 bases. Looked up from germline, CDR1 is SQVTM and CDR2 is ANQGSEA. The CDR3 has 10 residues. The trim removed 4 bases at V and 7 bases at J, leaving 0 bases unmatched.

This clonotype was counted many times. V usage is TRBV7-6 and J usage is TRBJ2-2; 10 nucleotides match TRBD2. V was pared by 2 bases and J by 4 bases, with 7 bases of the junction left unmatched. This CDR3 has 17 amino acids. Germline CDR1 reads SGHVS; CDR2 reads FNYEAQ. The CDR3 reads CASSLFLAGVATGELFF. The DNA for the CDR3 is TGTGCCAGCAGCTTATTTCTAGCGGGAGTGGCCACCGGGGAGCTGTTTTTT.

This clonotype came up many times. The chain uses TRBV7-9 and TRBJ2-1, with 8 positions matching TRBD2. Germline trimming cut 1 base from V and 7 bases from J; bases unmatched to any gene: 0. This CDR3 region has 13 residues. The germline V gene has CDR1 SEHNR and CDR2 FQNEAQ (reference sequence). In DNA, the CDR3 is TGTGCCAGCAGCTTAGGACTAGCGAATGAGCAGTTCTTC. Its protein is CASSLGLANEQFF.

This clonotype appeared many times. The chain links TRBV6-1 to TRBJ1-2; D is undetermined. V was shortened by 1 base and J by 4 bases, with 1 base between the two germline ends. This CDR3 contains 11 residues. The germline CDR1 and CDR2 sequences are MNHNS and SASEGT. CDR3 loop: CASSEGYGYTF. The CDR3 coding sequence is TGTGCCAGCAGTGAAGGCTATGGCTACACCTTC.

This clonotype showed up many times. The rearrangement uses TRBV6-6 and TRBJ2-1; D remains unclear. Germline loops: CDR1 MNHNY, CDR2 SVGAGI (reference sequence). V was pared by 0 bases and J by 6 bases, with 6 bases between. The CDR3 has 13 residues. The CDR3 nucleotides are TGTGCCAGCAGTTACTCGATAGGCAATGAGCAGTTCTTC. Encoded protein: CASSYSIGNEQFF.

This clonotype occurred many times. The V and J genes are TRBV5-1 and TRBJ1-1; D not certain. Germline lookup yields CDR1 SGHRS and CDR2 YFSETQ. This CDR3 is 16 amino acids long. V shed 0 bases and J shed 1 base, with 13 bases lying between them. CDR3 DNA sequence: TGCGCCAGCAGCTTGGCCGTCATTCAAGCGAACACTGAAGCTTTCTTT. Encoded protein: CASSLAVIQANTEAFF.

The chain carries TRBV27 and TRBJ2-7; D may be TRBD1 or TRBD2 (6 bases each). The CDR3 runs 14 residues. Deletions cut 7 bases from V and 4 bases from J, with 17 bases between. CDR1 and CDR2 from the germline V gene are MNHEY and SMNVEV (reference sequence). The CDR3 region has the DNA TGTGCCAGCAAAGTCGGGGGCATGGGATACGAGCAGTACTTC. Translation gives CASKVGGMGYEQYF.

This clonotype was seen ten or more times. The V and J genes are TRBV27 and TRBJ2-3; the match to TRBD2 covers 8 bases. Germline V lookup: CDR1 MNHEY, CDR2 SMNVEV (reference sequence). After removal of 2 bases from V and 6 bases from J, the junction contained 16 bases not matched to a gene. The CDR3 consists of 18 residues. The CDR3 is CASSLDGPLAGFGDTQYF. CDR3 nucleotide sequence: TGTGCCAGCAGTTTAGATGGACCGCTAGCGGGTTTTGGGGATACGCAGTATTTT.

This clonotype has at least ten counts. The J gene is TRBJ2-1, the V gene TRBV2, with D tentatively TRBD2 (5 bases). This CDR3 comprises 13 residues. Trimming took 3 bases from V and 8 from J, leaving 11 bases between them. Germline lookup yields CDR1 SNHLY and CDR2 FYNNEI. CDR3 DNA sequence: TGTGCCAGCAGTGAGCGGGTGTGGGATGAGCAGTTCTTC. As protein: CASSERVWDEQFF.

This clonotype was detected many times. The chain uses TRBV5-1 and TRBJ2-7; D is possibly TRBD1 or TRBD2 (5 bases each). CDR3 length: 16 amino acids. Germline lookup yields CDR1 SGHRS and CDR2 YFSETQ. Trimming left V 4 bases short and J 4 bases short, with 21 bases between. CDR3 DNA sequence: TGCGCCAGCAGCGGGACCGGGACCCACTCCCTTTACGAGCAGTACTTC. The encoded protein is CASSGTGTHSLYEQYF.

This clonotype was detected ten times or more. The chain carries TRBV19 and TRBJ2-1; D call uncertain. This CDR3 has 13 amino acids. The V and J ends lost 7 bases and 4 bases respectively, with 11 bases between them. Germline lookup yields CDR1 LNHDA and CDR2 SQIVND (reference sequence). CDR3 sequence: CASTETLYNEQFF. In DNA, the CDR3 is TGTGCCAGTACCGAGACCTTATACAATGAGCAGTTCTTC.

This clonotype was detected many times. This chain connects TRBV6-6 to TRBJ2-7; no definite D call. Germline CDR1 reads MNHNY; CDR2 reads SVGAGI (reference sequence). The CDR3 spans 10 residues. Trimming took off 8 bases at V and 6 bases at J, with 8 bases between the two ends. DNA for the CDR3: TGTGCCAGCGGTACTACCGAGCAGTACTTC. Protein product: CASGTTEQYF.

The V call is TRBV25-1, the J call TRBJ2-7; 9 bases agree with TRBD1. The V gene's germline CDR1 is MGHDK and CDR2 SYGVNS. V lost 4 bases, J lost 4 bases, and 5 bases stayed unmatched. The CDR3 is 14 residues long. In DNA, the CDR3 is TGTGCCAGCAGTGCCCGGGACAGGGTTTACGAGCAGTACTTC. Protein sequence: CASSARDRVYEQYF.

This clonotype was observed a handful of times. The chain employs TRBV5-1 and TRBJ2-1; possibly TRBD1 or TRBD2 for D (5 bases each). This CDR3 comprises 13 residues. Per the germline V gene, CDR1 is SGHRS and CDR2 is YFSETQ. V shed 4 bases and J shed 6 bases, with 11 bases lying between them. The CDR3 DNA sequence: TGCGCCAGCAGCCTGGACGGGGCCAATGAGCAGTTCTTC. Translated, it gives CASSLDGANEQFF.

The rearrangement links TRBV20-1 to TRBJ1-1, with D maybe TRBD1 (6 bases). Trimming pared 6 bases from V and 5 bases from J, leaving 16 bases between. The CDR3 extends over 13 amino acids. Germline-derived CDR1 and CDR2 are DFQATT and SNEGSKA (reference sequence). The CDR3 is CSARTDVGTEAFF. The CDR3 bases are TGCAGTGCACGGACAGATGTTGGTACTGAAGCTTTCTTT.

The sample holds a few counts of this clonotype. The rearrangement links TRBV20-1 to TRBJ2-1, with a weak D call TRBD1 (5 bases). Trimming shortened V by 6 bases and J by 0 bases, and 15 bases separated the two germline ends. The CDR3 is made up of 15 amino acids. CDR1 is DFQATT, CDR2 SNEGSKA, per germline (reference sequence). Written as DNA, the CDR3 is TGCAGTGCGCCTCTCTTAGGGGACTCCTACAATGAGCAGTTCTTC. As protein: CSAPLLGDSYNEQFF.

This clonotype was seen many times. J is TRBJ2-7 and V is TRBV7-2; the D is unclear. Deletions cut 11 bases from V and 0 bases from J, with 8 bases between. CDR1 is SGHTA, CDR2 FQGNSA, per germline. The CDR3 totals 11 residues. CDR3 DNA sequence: TGTGCCTCAGGTAGCTCCTACGAGCAGTACTTC. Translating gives CASGSSYEQYF. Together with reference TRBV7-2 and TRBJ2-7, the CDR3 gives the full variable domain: GAGVSQSPSNKVTEKGKDVELRCDPISGHTALYWYRQSLGQGLEFLIYFQGNSAPDKSGLPSDRFSAERTGGSVSTLTIQRTQQEDSAVYLCASGSSYEQYFGPGTRLTVT.

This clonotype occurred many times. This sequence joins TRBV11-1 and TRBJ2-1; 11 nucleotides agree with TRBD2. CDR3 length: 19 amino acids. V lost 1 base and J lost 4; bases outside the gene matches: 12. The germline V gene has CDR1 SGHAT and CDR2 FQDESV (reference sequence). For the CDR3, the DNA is TGTGCCAGCAGCTTAGGTTCGGCTAGCGGGAGGCTCCCTTACAATGAGCAGTTCTTC. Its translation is CASSLGSASGRLPYNEQFF.

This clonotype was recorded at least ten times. For the CDR3, the DNA is TGCAGCGCAACTGGGGGGTGGGGTTTGGAGCAGTACTTC. It yields the protein CSATGGWGLEQYF. The chain recombines TRBV29-1 with TRBJ2-7, with a weak D call TRBD2 (6 bases). V was clipped by 7 bases and J by 7 bases, with 20 bases between them. The CDR3 has 13 amino acids. Germline loops: CDR1 SQVTM, CDR2 ANQGSEA.

The CDR3 loop reads CSAAPRDYPSYEQYF. The CDR3 region has the DNA TGCAGTGCTGCTCCCCGGGACTATCCCTCCTACGAGCAGTACTTC. The V and J genes are TRBV20-1 and TRBJ2-7, with 7 bases aligning to TRBD2. Germline V gene sequence: CDR1 DFQATT, CDR2 SNEGSKA (reference sequence). V gave up 5 bases and J gave up 0 bases; unmatched junction bases: 10. The CDR3 runs 15 residues.

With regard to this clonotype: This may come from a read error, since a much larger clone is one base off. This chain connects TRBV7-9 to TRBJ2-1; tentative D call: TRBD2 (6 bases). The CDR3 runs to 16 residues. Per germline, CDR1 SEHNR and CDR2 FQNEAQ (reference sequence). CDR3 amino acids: CVSSSSISGTYNEQFF. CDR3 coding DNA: TGTGTCAGCAGCTCTAGTATTAGCGGAACGTACAATGAGCAGTTCTTC. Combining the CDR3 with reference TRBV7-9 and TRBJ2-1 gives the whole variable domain DTGVSQNPRHKITKRGQNVTFRCDPISEHNRLYWYRQTLGQGPEFLTYFQNEAQLEKSRLLSDRFSAERPKGSFSTLEIQRTEQGDSAMYLCVSSSSISGTYNEQFFGPGTRLTVL.

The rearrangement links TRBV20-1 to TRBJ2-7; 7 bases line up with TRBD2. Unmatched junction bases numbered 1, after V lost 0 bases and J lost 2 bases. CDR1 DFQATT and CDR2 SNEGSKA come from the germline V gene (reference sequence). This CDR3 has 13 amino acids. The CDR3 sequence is CSARDAGAYEQYF. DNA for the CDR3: TGCAGTGCTAGAGATGCGGGGGCCTACGAGCAGTACTTC.

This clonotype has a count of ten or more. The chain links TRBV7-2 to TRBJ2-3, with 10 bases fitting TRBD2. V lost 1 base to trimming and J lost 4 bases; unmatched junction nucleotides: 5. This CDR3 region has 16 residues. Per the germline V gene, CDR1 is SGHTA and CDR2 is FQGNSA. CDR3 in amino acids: CASSLVPSGRPDTQYF. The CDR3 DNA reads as TGTGCCAGCAGCTTAGTTCCTAGCGGGAGACCAGATACGCAGTATTTT.

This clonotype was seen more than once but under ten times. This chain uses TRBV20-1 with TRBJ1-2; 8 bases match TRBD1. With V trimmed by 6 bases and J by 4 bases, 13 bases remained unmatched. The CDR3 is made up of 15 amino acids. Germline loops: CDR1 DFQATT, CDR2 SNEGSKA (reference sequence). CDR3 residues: CSAINNRGGFYGYTF. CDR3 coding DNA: TGCAGTGCCATTAACAACAGGGGGGGTTTCTATGGCTACACCTTC.

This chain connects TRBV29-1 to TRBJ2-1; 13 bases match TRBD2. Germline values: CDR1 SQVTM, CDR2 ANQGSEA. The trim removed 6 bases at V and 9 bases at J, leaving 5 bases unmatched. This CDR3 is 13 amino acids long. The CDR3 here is CSVGLAGVSEQFF. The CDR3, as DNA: TGCAGCGTCGGACTAGCGGGAGTGAGTGAGCAGTTCTTC.

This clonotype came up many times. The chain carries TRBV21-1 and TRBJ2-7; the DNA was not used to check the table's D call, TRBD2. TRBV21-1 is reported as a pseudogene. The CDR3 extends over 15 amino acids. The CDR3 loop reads CASSKAGRENYEQYF. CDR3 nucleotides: TGTGCCAGCAGCAAAGCGGGGCGGGAGAATTACGAGCAGTACTTC.